Here is one T cell receptor beta chain with its context. Its antigen is undetermined. This entry comes from a study of shared clonotypes between healthy human individuals. Study-level background: With ages of 18 to 49, the donors were two women and a few men. Study results and caveats: Only blood was sampled, and tissue TCR repertoires likely differ from blood ones.

The donor cohort consisted entirely of Caucasian adults residing in Nashville, Tennessee. The CDR3 is 14 residues long. Trimming shortened V by 9 bases and J by 3 bases, and 14 bases separated the two germline ends. The germline CDR1 and CDR2 sequences are ENHRY and SYGVKD. Every immunoSEQ plate was one replicate of a subset's evenly spread DNA. The assay was immunoSEQ multiplex PCR, and TCRdb's table has in-frame clones only and misses some. The sample shows more than 400,000 clones, 81% of them seen only once. The receptor comes from a woman aged 40 to 50 in good health. Some clones in this sample may be carry-over from other donors' samples. Sequenced: PBMCs. V and J are TRBV10-3 and TRBJ2-2; D might be TRBD1 (6 bases). Here the CDR3 DNA reads TGTGCCATAGGACAGCAACCATACACCGGGGAGCTGTTTTTT. It translates to CAIGQQPYTGELFF.